This T cell receptor (beta chain) emerged from a study of cytomegalovirus exposure and HLA in healthy donors. Findings and caveats of the study: The authors judged a highly shared variant cluster likely a sequencing artifact. In vitro work confirmed that a few CMV-associated chains recognize CMV antigens. Solely CMV serostatus was available to characterize immune exposure.

The primer mix had 60 Vbeta and 13 Jbeta primers. Assay used: immunoSEQ multiplex PCR; TCRdb lists only in-frame clones, some missing. Of 130,000 or so clones in the sample, under 85% were seen once. With regard to this clone: Its antigen is not known.

Trimming cost V 0 bases and J 5 bases, with 10 bases left between them. This CDR3 spans 14 amino acids. Germline-derived CDR1 and CDR2 are LGHNA and YSLEER. The sample taken for sequencing was PBMCs. The TCR originated in a woman in her forties or fifties in good health and CMV-seropositive. This chain joins TRBV4-3 and TRBJ1-2; D is unclear. CDR3 region: CASSQDPGVYGYTF. CDR3 nucleotides: TGCGCCAGCAGCCAAGATCCTGGAGTTTATGGCTACACCTTC.